This TCR beta chain was obtained from a study of shared clonotypes between healthy human individuals. In regard to this clone: Its antigen is still unknown.

Combining CD45RO+ cells with CCR7-negative CD45RA+ TemRA cells gave CD8 memory. Overall study findings and caveats: Having only a few donors restricted how much genetic and exposure-history diversity was captured. A generally larger estimated richness was seen in naive subsets than in memory subsets.

Libraries were prepared by immunoSEQ multiplex PCR; TCRdb keeps only in-frame clonotypes and omits some of them. In the table there are around 690,000 clones, roughly 87% of which are singletons. Sequencing input: memory CD8+ T cells from PBMCs. Stated subset: CD45RO+ cells pooled with CCR7-negative TemRA cells. This receptor was identified in a man aged 18 to 29 in good health. Some clones in this sample may be carry-over from other donors' samples.

In DNA form, the CDR3 reads TGTGCCAGCATGGGACAGGGGTGGGAGACCCAGTACTTC. Translation: CASMGQGWETQYF. V gene TRBV7-9 combines with J gene TRBJ2-5, with TRBD1 identical over 10 bases. The V segment lost 7 bases and the J segment 5 bases; nucleotides outside the gene matches: 4. The CDR3 is 13 residues long. The V gene's germline CDR1 is SEHNR and CDR2 FQNEAQ (reference sequence).